The following is a T cell receptor (beta chain) sequence with its context. Its antigen is currently unknown. This sample is drawn from a study of vaccination and CD4 T cells after COVID-19. Time point here: late sampling 161 to 241 days after vaccination in a few convalescent patients. As to treatment: roughly 10-day PBMC culture with coronavirus spike peptide pools or control peptides (ViraFEST assay). The authors cultured a few million PBMCs per well with about 10 IU/ml IL-2 and 8 to 10 ug/ml peptide pools. Looked up from germline, CDR1 is DFQATT and CDR2 is SNEGSKA (reference sequence). V lost 4 bases and J lost 2, with 17 bases in between. The CDR3 is 15 residues long. Cultured CD4+ T cell DNA underwent sequencing with the Oncomine TCR Beta short-read assay. TCRdb reprocessed the PCR reads with MiXCR, giving one entry per CDR3 protein. The sample carries some 21,000 distinct CDR3 sequences, about 40% recorded once.

The TCR was taken from a human donor who had recovered from COVID-19. V gene TRBV20-1 combines with J gene TRBJ2-5; D is perhaps TRBD2 (5 bases). This specimen consisted of CD4+ T cells from blood, cultured in vitro, obtained about 7 months after SARS-CoV-2 vaccination. This CDR3 is CSANPAFTGQETQYF. The CDR3 bases are TGCAGTGCTAATCCAGCTTTCACGGGGCAAGAGACCCAGTACTTC.